This TCR beta chain was identified in a study of control samples from healthy donors and cancer patients. V shed 8 bases and J shed 7 bases, with 13 bases lying between them. The CDR3 extends over 11 amino acids. Looked up from germline, CDR1 is GTSNPN and CDR2 is SVGIG (reference sequence). The method was immunoSEQ multiplex PCR; TCRdb's version includes in-frame clones alone and lacks a portion of them. This sample carries roughly 450,000 clones, over 75% of them seen once, and the ten largest clones take over 5.5%. The clonotype comes from a man aged 40-50 years with head and neck cancer. The chain links TRBV30 to TRBJ2-3; D gene ambiguous. Sequenced material: PBMCs. The CDR3 spells CAGIRAHTQYF. In DNA form, the CDR3 reads TGTGCCGGCATCCGGGCCCATACGCAGTATTTT.